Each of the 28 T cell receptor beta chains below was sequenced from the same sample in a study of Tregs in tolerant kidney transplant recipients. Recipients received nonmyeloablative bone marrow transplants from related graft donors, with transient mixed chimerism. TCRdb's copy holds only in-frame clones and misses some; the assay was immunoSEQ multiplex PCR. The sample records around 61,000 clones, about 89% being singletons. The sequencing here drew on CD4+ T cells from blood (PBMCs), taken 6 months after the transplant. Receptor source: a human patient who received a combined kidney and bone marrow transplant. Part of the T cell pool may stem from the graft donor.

CDR3 sequence reads: CASSPRLAGTDTQYF. The DNA of the CDR3 is TGTGCCAGCAGCCCTAGACTAGCGGGCACAGATACGCAGTATTTT. The chain recombines TRBV7-9 with TRBJ2-3; 9 bases agree with TRBD2. Losses at the gene ends were 5 bases for V and 1 base for J; bases not matched to a gene: 4. This CDR3 is built from 15 residues. Per the germline V gene, CDR1 is SEHNR and CDR2 is FQNEAQ (reference sequence). Full variable domain (remainder filled in from reference TRBV7-9 and TRBJ2-3): DTGVSQNPRHKITKRGQNVTFRCDPISEHNRLYWYRQTLGQGPEFLTYFQNEAQLEKSRLLSDRFSAERPKGSFSTLEIQRTEQGDSAMYLCASSPRLAGTDTQYFGPGTRLTVL.

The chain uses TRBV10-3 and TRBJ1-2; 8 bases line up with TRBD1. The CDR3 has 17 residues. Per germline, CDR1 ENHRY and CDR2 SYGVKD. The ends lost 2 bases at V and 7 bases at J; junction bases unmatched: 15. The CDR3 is CAISEISPGDRGFGYTF. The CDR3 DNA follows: TGTGCCATCAGTGAGATTTCACCAGGTGACAGGGGATTTGGCTACACCTTC.

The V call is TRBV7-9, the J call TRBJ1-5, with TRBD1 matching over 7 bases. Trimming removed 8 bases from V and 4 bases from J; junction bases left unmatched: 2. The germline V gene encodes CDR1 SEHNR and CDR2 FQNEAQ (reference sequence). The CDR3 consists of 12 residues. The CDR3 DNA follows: TGTGCCAGCGGACAGGAAAATCAGCCCCAGCATTTT. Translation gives CASGQENQPQHF. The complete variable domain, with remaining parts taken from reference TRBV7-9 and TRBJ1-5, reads DTGVSQNPRHKITKRGQNVTFRCDPISEHNRLYWYRQTLGQGPEFLTYFQNEAQLEKSRLLSDRFSAERPKGSFSTLEIQRTEQGDSAMYLCASGQENQPQHFGDGTRLSIL.

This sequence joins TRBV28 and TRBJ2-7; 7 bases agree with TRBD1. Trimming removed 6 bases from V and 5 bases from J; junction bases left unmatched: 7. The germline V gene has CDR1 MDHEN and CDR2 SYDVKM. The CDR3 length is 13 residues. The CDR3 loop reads CASSTTGVDEQYF. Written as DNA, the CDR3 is TGTGCCAGCAGCACTACAGGGGTCGACGAGCAGTACTTC.

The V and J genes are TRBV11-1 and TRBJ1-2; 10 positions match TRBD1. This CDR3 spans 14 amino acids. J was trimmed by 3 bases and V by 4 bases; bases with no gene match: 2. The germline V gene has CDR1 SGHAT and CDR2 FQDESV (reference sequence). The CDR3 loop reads CASSSGTGDYGYTF. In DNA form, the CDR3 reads TGTGCCAGCAGCTCCGGGACAGGGGACTATGGCTACACCTTC.

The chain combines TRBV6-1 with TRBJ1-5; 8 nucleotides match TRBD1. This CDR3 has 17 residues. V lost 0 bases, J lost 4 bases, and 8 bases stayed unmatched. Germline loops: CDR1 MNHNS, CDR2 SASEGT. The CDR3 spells CASSEALAGGRNQPQHF. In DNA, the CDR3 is TGTGCCAGCAGTGAAGCTTTAGCAGGGGGCCGTAATCAGCCCCAGCATTTT.

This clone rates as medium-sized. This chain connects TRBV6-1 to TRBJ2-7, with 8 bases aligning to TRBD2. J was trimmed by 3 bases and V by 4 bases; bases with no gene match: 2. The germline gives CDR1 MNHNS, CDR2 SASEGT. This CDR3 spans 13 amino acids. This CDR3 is CASSAGTSYEQYF. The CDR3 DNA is TGTGCCAGCAGTGCAGGGACTAGCTACGAGCAGTACTTC.

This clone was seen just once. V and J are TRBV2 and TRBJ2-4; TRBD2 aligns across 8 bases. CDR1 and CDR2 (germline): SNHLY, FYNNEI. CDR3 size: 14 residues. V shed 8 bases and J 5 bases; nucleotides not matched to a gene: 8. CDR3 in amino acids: CASHISGKQNIQYF. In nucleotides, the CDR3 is TGTGCCAGCCACATTAGCGGGAAACAAAACATTCAGTACTTC.

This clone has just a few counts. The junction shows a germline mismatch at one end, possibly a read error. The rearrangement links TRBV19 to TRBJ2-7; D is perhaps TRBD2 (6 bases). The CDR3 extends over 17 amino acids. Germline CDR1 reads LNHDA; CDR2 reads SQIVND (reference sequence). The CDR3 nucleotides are TGTGCCAGTAGTACAGGGCGGGAACCCAGGGTGTCCTCCGAGCAGTACTTC. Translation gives CASSTGREPRVSSEQYF. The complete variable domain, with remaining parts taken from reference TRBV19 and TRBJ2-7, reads DGGITQSPKYLFRKEGQNVTLSCEQNLNHDAMYWYRQDPGQGLRLIYYSQIVNDFQKGDIAEGYSVSREKKESFPLTVTSAQKNPTAFYLCASSTGREPRVSSEQYFGPGTRLTVT.

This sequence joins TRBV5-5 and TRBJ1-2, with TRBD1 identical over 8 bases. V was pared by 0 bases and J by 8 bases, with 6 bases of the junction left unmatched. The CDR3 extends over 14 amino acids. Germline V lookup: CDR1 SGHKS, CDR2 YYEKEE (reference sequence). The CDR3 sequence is CASSLVVQGGGYTF. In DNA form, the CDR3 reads TGTGCCAGCAGCTTGGTGGTACAGGGGGGCGGCTACACCTTC.

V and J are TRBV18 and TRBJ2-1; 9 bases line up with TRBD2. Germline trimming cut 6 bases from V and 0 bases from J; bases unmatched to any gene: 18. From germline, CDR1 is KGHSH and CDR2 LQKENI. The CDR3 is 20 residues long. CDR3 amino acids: CASSLRGRAGTSRSYNEQFF. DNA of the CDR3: TGTGCCAGCTCCCTCCGCGGGAGGGCCGGGACCTCCCGCTCCTACAATGAGCAGTTCTTC. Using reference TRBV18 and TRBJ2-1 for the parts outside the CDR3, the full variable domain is NAGVMQNPRHLVRRRGQEARLRCSPMKGHSHVYWYRQLPEEGLKFMVYLQKENIIDESGMPKERFSAEFPKEGPSILRIQQVVRGDSAAYFCASSLRGRAGTSRSYNEQFFGPGTRLTVL.

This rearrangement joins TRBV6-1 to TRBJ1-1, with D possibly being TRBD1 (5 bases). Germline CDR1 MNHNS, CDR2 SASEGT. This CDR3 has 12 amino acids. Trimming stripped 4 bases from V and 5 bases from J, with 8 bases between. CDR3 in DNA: TGTGCCAGCAGTGGGGGGGGGACTGAAGCTTTCTTT. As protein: CASSGGGTEAFF.

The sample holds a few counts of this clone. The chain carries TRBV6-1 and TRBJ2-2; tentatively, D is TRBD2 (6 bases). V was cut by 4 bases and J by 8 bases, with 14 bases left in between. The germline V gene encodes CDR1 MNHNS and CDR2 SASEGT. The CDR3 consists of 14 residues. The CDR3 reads CASSGKTSFGELFF. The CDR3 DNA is TGTGCCAGCAGTGGAAAGACTAGTTTTGGGGAGCTGTTTTTT.

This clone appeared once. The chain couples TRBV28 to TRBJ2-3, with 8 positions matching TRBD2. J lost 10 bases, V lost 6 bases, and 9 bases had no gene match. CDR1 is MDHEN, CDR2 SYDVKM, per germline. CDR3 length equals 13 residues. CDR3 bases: TGTGCCAGCAGCGGGGGGGCCCCCTCTGCGCAGTATTTT. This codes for CASSGGAPSAQYF.

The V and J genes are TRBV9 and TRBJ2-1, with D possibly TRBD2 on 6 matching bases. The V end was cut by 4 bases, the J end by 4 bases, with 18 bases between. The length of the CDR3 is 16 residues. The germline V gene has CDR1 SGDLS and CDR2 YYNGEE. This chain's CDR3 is CASSPSLAGTYNEQFF. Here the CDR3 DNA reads TGTGCCAGCAGCCCCTCCCTTGCGGGGACTTACAATGAGCAGTTCTTC.

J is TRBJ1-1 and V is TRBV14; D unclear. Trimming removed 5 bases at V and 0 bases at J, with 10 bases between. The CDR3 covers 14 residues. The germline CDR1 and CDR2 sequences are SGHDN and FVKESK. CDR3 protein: CASSFRGMNTEAFF. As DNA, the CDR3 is TGTGCCAGCAGCTTCCGGGGAATGAACACTGAAGCTTTCTTT.

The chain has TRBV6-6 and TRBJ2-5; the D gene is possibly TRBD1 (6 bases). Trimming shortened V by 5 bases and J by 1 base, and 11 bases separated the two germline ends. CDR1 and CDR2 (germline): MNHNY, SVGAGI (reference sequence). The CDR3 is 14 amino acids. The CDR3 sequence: CASSRGTPQETQYF. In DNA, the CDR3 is TGTGCCAGCAGTCGAGGGACACCCCAAGAGACCCAGTACTTC.

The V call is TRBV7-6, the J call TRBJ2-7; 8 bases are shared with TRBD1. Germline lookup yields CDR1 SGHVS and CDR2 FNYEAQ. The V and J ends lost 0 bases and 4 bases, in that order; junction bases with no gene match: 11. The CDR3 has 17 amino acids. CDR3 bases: TGTGCCAGCAGCTTAGCGCTGGGACAGGAAAAGAGGTACGAGCAGTACTTC. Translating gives CASSLALGQEKRYEQYF.

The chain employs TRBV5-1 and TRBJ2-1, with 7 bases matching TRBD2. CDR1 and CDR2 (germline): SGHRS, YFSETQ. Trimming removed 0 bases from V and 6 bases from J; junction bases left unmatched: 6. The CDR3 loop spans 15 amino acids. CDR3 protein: CASSLATGGGNEQFF. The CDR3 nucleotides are TGCGCCAGCAGCTTGGCGACGGGAGGCGGCAATGAGCAGTTCTTC. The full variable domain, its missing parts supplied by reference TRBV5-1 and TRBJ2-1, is KAGVTQTPRYLIKTRGQQVTLSCSPISGHRSVSWYQQTPGQGLQFLFEYFSETQRNKGNFPGRFSGRQFSNSRSEMNVSTLELGDSALYLCASSLATGGGNEQFFGPGTRLTVL.

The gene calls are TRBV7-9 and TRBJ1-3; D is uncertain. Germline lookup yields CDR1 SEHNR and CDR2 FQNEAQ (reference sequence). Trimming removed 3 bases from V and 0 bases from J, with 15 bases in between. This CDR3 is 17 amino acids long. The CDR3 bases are TGTGCCAGCAGCTTCCCGATACCCTACTCCTCTGGAAACACCATATATTTT. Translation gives CASSFPIPYSSGNTIYF.

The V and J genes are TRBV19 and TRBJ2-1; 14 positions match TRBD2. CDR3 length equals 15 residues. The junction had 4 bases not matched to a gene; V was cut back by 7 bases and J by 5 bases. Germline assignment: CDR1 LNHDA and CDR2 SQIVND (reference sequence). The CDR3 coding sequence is TGTGCCAGTATGGGGACTAGCGGGGGTGACAATGAGCAGTTCTTC. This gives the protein CASMGTSGGDNEQFF.

CDR3 DNA sequence: TGTGCCAGTAGCCTTCCCCGGGCCAGGGACACTGAAGCTTTCTTT. Translating gives CASSLPRARDTEAFF. The chain recombines TRBV19 with TRBJ1-1, with D perhaps TRBD1 (5 bases). Germline CDR1 is LNHDA and CDR2 is SQIVND (reference sequence). The V end lost 6 bases, the J end lost 3 bases, and 17 bases lay between the germline ends. This CDR3 contains 15 residues.

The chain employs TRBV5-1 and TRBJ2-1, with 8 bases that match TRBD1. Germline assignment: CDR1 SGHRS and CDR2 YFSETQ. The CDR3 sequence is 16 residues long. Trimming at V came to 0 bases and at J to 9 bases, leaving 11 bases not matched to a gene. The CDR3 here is CASSLGDPSGGSEQFF. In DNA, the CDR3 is TGCGCCAGCAGCTTGGGAGACCCCTCAGGGGGCAGTGAGCAGTTCTTC.

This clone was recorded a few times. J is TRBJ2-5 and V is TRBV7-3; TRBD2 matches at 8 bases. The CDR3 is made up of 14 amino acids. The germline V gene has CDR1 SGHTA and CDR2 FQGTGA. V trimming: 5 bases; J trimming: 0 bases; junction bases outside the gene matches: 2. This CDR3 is CASSVSGDQETQYF. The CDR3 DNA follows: TGTGCCAGCAGCGTTAGCGGGGACCAAGAGACCCAGTACTTC.

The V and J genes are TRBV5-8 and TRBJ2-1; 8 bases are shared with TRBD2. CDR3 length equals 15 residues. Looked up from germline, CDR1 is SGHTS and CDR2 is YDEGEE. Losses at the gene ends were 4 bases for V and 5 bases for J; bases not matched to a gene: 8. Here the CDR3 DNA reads TGTGCCAGCAGCCTCTGGGAGCGGGGGAACAATGAGCAGTTCTTC. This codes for CASSLWERGNNEQFF. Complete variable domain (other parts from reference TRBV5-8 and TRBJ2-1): EAGVTQSPTHLIKTRGQQATLRCSPISGHTSVYWYQQALGLGLQFLLWYDEGEERNRGNFPPRFSGRQFPNYSSELNVNALELEDSALYLCASSLWERGNNEQFFGPGTRLTVL.

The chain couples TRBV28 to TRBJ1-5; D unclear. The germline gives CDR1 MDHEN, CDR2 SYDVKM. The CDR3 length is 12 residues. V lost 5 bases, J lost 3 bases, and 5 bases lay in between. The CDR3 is CASSLINQPQHF. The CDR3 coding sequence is TGTGCCAGCAGTCTTATCAATCAGCCCCAGCATTTT. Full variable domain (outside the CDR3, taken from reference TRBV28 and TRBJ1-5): DVKVTQSSRYLVKRTGEKVFLECVQDMDHENMFWYRQDPGLGLRLIYFSYDVKMKEKGDIPEGYSVSREKKERFSLILESASTNQTSMYLCASSLINQPQHFGDGTRLSIL.

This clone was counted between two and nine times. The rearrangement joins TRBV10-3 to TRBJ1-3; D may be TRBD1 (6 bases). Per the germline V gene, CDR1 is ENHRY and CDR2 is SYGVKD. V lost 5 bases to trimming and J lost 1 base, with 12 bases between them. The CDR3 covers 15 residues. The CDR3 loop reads CAISSTGRSGNTIYF. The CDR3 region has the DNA TGTGCCATCAGTTCCACAGGGAGATCTGGAAACACCATATATTTT.

CDR3 sequence: CASSPTGSRNQPQHF. As DNA, the CDR3 is TGTGCCAGCAGCCCGACGGGGTCTCGCAATCAGCCCCAGCATTTT. The chain has TRBV7-9 and TRBJ1-5; D call uncertain. Germline CDR1 and CDR2: SEHNR and FQNEAQ (reference sequence). This CDR3 has 15 amino acids. With 5 bases removed from V and 2 bases from J, the gap between germline ends came to 13 bases.